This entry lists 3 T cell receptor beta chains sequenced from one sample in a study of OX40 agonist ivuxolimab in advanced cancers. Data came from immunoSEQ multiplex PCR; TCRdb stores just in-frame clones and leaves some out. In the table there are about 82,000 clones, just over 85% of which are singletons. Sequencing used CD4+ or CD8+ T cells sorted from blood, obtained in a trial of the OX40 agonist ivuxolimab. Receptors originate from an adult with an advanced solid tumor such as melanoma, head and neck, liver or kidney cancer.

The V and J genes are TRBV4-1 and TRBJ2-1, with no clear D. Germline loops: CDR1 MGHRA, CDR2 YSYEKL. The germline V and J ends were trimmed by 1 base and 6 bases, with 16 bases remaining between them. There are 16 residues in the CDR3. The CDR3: CASSQGRQSSANEQFF. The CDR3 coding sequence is TGCGCCAGCAGCCAAGGCCGCCAAAGTTCGGCCAATGAGCAGTTCTTC.

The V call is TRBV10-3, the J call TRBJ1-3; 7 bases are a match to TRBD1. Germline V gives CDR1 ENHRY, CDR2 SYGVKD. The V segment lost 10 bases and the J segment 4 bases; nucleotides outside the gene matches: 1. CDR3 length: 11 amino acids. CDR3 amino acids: CATTGGNTIYF. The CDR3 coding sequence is TGTGCCACGACAGGGGGAAACACCATATATTTT.

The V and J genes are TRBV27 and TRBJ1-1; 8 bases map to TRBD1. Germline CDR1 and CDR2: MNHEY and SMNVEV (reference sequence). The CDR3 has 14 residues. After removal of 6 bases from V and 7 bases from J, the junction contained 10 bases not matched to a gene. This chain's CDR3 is CASRTDRGFGEAFF. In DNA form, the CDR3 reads TGTGCCAGCAGAACCGACAGGGGATTTGGTGAAGCTTTCTTT.